This T cell receptor (beta chain) was found in a study of neurological immune-mediated disorders (dated 2019 in TCRdb). In terms of the full investigation: Among the approximately 35 multiple sclerosis patients, relapsing-remitting MS was present in approximately 31 and secondary progressive MS was present in 3. The 90 to 120 TCR-beta libraries covered PBMC samples along with longitudinal samples, technical triplicates, and paired sorted CD4+ and CD8+ T-cell subsets. The cohort comprised 68 subjects: 14 HAM/TSP patients, approximately 34 multiple sclerosis patients and around 20 healthy controls. Peripheral blood TCR-beta repertoires from HTLV-I-associated myelopathy (HAM/TSP) patients, multiple sclerosis patients and healthy controls were compared by UMI-based sequencing.

The CDR3 has 15 amino acids, counting the end cysteine and phenylalanine. Kept here is only the CDR3 DNA, which spans 45 bases and is read in frame from base 1. From V the trimming removes 4 bases and from J it removes 6 bases, while the gene matches leave 5 bases of the junction unaccounted for. Sequences SGHRS (CDR1) and YFSETQ (CDR2) are obtained from the germline V gene. Libraries from unsorted PBMCs were made from 2 million PBMCs kept in RNAlater at -80 degrees C until RNA extraction. Multiple sclerosis patients were enrolled in a US clinical protocol evaluating disease progression by magnetic resonance imaging. Peripheral blood was subjected to Ficoll-Hypaque density gradient centrifugation to isolate PBMCs, which were then cryopreserved in liquid nitrogen. This clonotype was found many times. Its antigen target is currently unknown. No clone much larger than this one lies a single base away; base qualities are absent.

Points the paper makes about the study in general: No identical CDR3 amino acid sequences were shared among expanded clones across subjects, suggesting private TCR-beta repertoires in all groups. TCR clonal expansion was greatest in HAM/TSP patients and smallest in MS patients, who ranked below even healthy controls. Repertoires from 18 of 34 MS patients were grouped by phylogenetic analysis into a cluster of related CDR3 sequences, suggesting a possible repertoire-level signature. The MS cluster was not associated with any clinical or MRI features, and the authors stated that larger cohorts are needed.

To synthesize cDNA, template-switch 5'RACE was performed with a primer carrying a 10-nucleotide random unique molecular identifier so that each TCR transcript was tagged. Every sequencing run covered 15-18 subjects and yielded more than 160 million TCR-beta sequences. The RNeasy kit was used for extraction of total RNA. The KAPA Real-time Library Amplification kit was used to amplify TCR-beta VDJ regions with primers for the TCR constant region and the 5'RACE anchor. A first PCR added sample indexes and Illumina adaptors, after which a second PCR increased the library yield. After Ampure bead purification, the TCR product of roughly 650 bp was size-selected on a 2% E-gel SizeSelection system. Library quality was checked on a Bioanalyzer, concentration was measured with Qubit, and libraries were quantified with the Kapa Library Quantification kit before pooling. Libraries were sequenced paired-end 2 x 150 bp on an Illumina HiSeq 2500. To increase sequence diversity, about 25-30% phiX was spiked into each library pool. As for how the authors treated the data: The UMI-based MiGEC pipeline processed quality-filtered reads and removed over 85% of raw TCR sequences during error correction. VDJ genes were aligned to IMGT germline references, and each clonotype was defined by a unique CDR3 amino acid sequence together with V-J genes. VDJtools evaluated clonal expansion, Shannon diversity and CDR3 relatedness (CalcPairwiseDistances, ClusterSamples); CLCbio workbench built phylogenetic trees. Using coefficient-of-variation modelling across technical triplicates, the study counted a clone as expanded if it had at least 8 unique UMIs. TCRdb itself trimmed the public reads at Q25 with fastp, ran MiXCR and retained productive beta chains. Here each entry gathers all rows of one CDR3 protein and keeps the most common genes and DNA. The V and J calls were not made by the authors but by TCRdb's processing. The sample yields approximately 38,000 distinct CDR3 sequences; about 2.3% were counted once. The ten largest clones add up to about 2.4% of the sample.

The sample comprised PBMCs. The clonotype comes from a man in his fifties with multiple sclerosis. This chain is built from TRBV5-1 and TRBJ2-1, with 12 middle bases fitting TRBD2. At the DNA level, the sequence is TGCGCCAGCAGCGGCGGACTAGCGGGGATCAATGAGCAGTTCTTC. Its translation reads: CASSGGLAGINEQFF.